Presented here are 27 T cell receptor beta chains from one specimen sequenced in a study of PD-1 blockade in classical Hodgkin lymphoma. As to time point: cycle 4 day 1 (C4D1), after 5 to 7 weeks of nivolumab. Every patient experienced relapse after autologous stem cell transplantation, and brentuximab vedotin exposure varied. Generated by immunoSEQ multiplex PCR, the TCRdb table keeps only in-frame clones and is missing some. The sample consists of about 50,000 clones, around 89% of them appearing once. Source: peripheral blood mononuclear cells (PBMCs), taken before the fourth cycle of nivolumab. These receptors were obtained from a human donor with classical Hodgkin lymphoma.

The V call is TRBV30, the J call TRBJ1-2; D remains unclear. Germline V gene data show CDR1 as GTSNPN and CDR2 as SVGIG (reference sequence). V was shortened by 8 bases and J by 0 bases, with 22 bases between the two germline ends. This CDR3 is built from 16 residues. In DNA, the CDR3 is TGTGCCAATAATAAGGACCAATACGATGCTAACTATGGCTACACCTTC. Its translation: CANNKDQYDANYGYTF.

The chain has TRBV29-1 and TRBJ1-1; D not certain. The CDR3 totals 10 residues. Trimming stripped 7 bases from V and 3 bases from J, with 6 bases between. Germline assignment: CDR1 SQVTM and CDR2 ANQGSEA. The CDR3 DNA is TGCAGCGACGGGGACACTGAAGCTTTCTTT. Translated, it gives CSDGDTEAFF.

The chain employs TRBV18 and TRBJ1-5, with D possibly TRBD1 on 5 matching bases. This CDR3 has 13 residues. Deletions cut 6 bases from V and 7 bases from J, with 13 bases between. The V gene's germline CDR1 is KGHSH and CDR2 LQKENI. CDR3 region: CASSTQDRQPQHF. The CDR3 DNA sequence: TGTGCCAGCTCGACCCAAGACAGACAGCCCCAGCATTTT.

This chain links TRBV11-3 with TRBJ1-5, with D perhaps matching TRBD1 (6 bases). V gave up 5 bases and J gave up 4 bases, with 12 bases separating them. Germline V lookup: CDR1 SGHNT, CDR2 YENEEA. There are 14 residues in the CDR3. The DNA for the CDR3 is TGTGCCAGCAGCCCGCAGGGGTTTAATCAGCCCCAGCATTTT. Translating it yields CASSPQGFNQPQHF.

The V and J genes are TRBV9 and TRBJ1-4, with D perhaps TRBD1 (6 bases). V dropped 0 bases and J dropped 9 bases, with 12 bases sitting between them. Germline V lookup: CDR1 SGDLS, CDR2 YYNGEE. The CDR3 extends over 14 amino acids. CDR3 residues: CASSVGRGDQKLFF. CDR3 coding DNA: TGTGCCAGCAGCGTAGGCAGGGGAGATCAAAAACTGTTTTTT.

The chain recombines TRBV2 with TRBJ1-2, with D possibly matching TRBD1 (5 bases). The CDR3 consists of 14 residues. With 4 bases removed from V and 2 bases from J, the gap between germline ends came to 11 bases. Germline CDR1 and CDR2: SNHLY and FYNNEI. The CDR3 protein is CASSGGKRNYGYTF. DNA for the CDR3: TGTGCCAGCAGTGGGGGGAAGAGGAACTATGGCTACACCTTC.

The chain is built from TRBV9 and TRBJ2-7, with 8 bases that match TRBD2. Germline CDR1 is SGDLS and CDR2 is YYNGEE. The CDR3 runs to 13 residues. V dropped 4 bases and J dropped 1; count of bases not matched to a gene: 1. CDR3 sequence: CASSRGGSYEQYF. In DNA form, the CDR3 reads TGTGCCAGCAGCCGGGGGGGTTCCTACGAGCAGTACTTC.

In its sample, this clone was seen once. The rearrangement joins TRBV9 to TRBJ1-4, with TRBD1 identical over 11 bases. Germline V lookup: CDR1 SGDLS, CDR2 YYNGEE. Germline trimming cut 0 bases from V and 10 bases from J; bases unmatched to any gene: 8. This CDR3 has 16 amino acids. DNA for the CDR3: TGTGCCAGCAGCGTAGGGACAGGGGGCCAAGTCGGAAAACTGTTTTTT. It codes for CASSVGTGGQVGKLFF.

This chain joins TRBV11-2 and TRBJ1-2; TRBD1 agrees at 10 bases. CDR1 and CDR2 from the germline V gene are SGHAT and FQNNGV. The CDR3 is made up of 16 amino acids. V lost 8 bases to trimming and J lost 4 bases; unmatched junction nucleotides: 13. The CDR3 bases are TGTGCCAGCCGCCGACAGGGGGCTTCGCTTCGCTATGGCTACACCTTC. Translated: CASRRQGASLRYGYTF.

The rearrangement uses TRBV5-1 and TRBJ1-4; D unclear. V lost 0 bases, J lost 4 bases, and 19 bases lay in between. Germline-derived CDR1 and CDR2 are SGHRS and YFSETQ. The CDR3 length is 18 residues. CDR3 sequence (DNA): TGCGCCAGCAGCTTGGGGACTGGACGGACGGTATATAATGAAAAACTGTTTTTT. It encodes CASSLGTGRTVYNEKLFF.

CDR3 loop: CASSFSPAGRTEAFF. Written as DNA, the CDR3 is TGTGCCAGCAGCTTTTCTCCAGCAGGGCGCACTGAAGCTTTCTTT. The chain combines TRBV5-6 with TRBJ1-1, with D possibly matching TRBD1 (5 bases). Germline V lookup: CDR1 SGHDT, CDR2 YYEEEE. The CDR3 contains 15 residues. With 2 bases removed from V and 4 bases from J, the gap between germline ends came to 15 bases.

The V and J genes are TRBV27 and TRBJ1-5; D not certain. Germline V CDR1 and CDR2: MNHEY, SMNVEV (reference sequence). This CDR3 spans 13 amino acids. Trimming pared 3 bases from V and 3 bases from J, leaving 6 bases between. CDR3 sequence: CASSLQHNQPQHF. The DNA of the CDR3 is TGTGCCAGCAGTTTGCAGCACAATCAGCCCCAGCATTTT.

The CDR3 here is CASTHAGKTYNEQFF. The CDR3 nucleotides read TGCGCCAGCACCCACGCGGGGAAGACCTACAATGAGCAGTTCTTC. The J gene is TRBJ2-1, the V gene TRBV10-2; D is possibly TRBD2 (6 bases). The V end was cut by 7 bases, the J end by 2 bases, with 15 bases between. Germline V gene sequence: CDR1 WSHSY, CDR2 SAAADI. CDR3 length: 15 residues.

This chain connects TRBV7-3 to TRBJ2-5; 9 bases agree with TRBD1. J gave up 4 bases and V 5 bases, and 8 bases lay outside the gene matches. The germline V gene has CDR1 SGHTA and CDR2 FQGTGA. The CDR3 contains 15 residues. CDR3: CASSQQGAGGETQYF. As DNA, the CDR3 is TGTGCCAGCAGCCAACAGGGGGCTGGAGGAGAGACCCAGTACTTC.

This chain uses TRBV7-6 with TRBJ2-7; 8 bases are shared with TRBD2. With 4 bases clipped from V and 4 bases from J, the junction kept 6 bases outside the gene matches. Germline V gene sequence: CDR1 SGHVS, CDR2 FNYEAQ. The CDR3 sequence is 14 residues long. The CDR3 DNA is TGTGCCAGCAGCTCCCCCGGGAGGGCTTACGAGCAGTACTTC. Its translation: CASSSPGRAYEQYF.

This clone was seen once. V and J are TRBV19 and TRBJ2-1; D ambiguous. Germline CDR1 reads LNHDA; CDR2 reads SQIVND (reference sequence). The germline V and J ends were trimmed by 2 bases and 2 bases, with 10 bases remaining between them. The CDR3 has 15 residues. The CDR3 DNA reads as TGTGCCAGTAGTATAAGGAGCGCACCCTACAATGAGCAGTTCTTC. It encodes CASSIRSAPYNEQFF. The full variable domain, completed using reference TRBV19 and TRBJ2-1, is DGGITQSPKYLFRKEGQNVTLSCEQNLNHDAMYWYRQDPGQGLRLIYYSQIVNDFQKGDIAEGYSVSREKKESFPLTVTSAQKNPTAFYLCASSIRSAPYNEQFFGPGTRLTVL.

The V and J genes are TRBV4-1 and TRBJ2-1, with D possibly TRBD1 on 5 matching bases. The CDR3 sequence is 15 residues long. Germline CDR1 and CDR2: MGHRA and YSYEKL. Deletions cut 0 bases from V and 12 bases from J, with 18 bases between. The CDR3, as DNA: TGCGCCAGCAGCCAAGATGTGGGGCTTTCGGGTGGGCAGTTCTTC. Translated: CASSQDVGLSGGQFF.

The CDR3: CASSPINWDGLTDTQYF. The DNA of the CDR3 is TGTGCCAGCAGTCCAATCAACTGGGACGGTCTCACAGATACGCAGTATTTT. The V and J genes are TRBV28 and TRBJ2-3; D may be TRBD1 or TRBD2 (5 bases each). CDR3 length equals 17 residues. With 5 bases removed from V and 2 bases from J, the gap between germline ends came to 20 bases. Germline V gene data show CDR1 as MDHEN and CDR2 as SYDVKM.

J is TRBJ1-2 and V is TRBV10-3; perhaps TRBD1 as D (5 bases). CDR3 size: 11 residues. Germline V gene lookup returns CDR1 ENHRY and CDR2 SYGVKD. Trimming took off 5 bases at V and 8 bases at J, with 9 bases between the two ends. The CDR3 DNA is TGTGCCATCAGTCAGGGAGACGGCTACACCTTC. This codes for CAISQGDGYTF.

V is TRBV18 and J is TRBJ2-1; D might be TRBD2 (6 bases). The CDR3 is 16 residues long. Per germline, CDR1 KGHSH and CDR2 LQKENI. V was cut by 5 bases and J by 3 bases, with 17 bases left in between. The CDR3 DNA follows: TGTGCCAGCTCAGTCCCGGAGGGCCTCGTCTACAATGAGCAGTTCTTC. Amino acid sequence: CASSVPEGLVYNEQFF. The variable domain in full, completed from reference TRBV18 and TRBJ2-1, reads NAGVMQNPRHLVRRRGQEARLRCSPMKGHSHVYWYRQLPEEGLKFMVYLQKENIIDESGMPKERFSAEFPKEGPSILRIQQVVRGDSAAYFCASSVPEGLVYNEQFFGPGTRLTVL.

The gene calls are TRBV9 and TRBJ1-1, with D tentatively TRBD1 (6 bases). V lost 2 bases, J lost 1 base, and 9 bases lay in between. Per germline, CDR1 SGDLS and CDR2 YYNGEE. This CDR3 is 14 amino acids long. CDR3 sequence: CASSVGTWNTEAFF. CDR3 in DNA: TGTGCCAGCAGCGTCGGGACATGGAACACTGAAGCTTTCTTT.

This sequence joins TRBV7-2 and TRBJ2-7; unclear D gene. The CDR3 consists of 13 residues. Germline V gene sequence: CDR1 SGHTA, CDR2 FQGNSA. Deletions cut 3 bases from V and 2 bases from J, with 8 bases between. The CDR3 here is CASSLGGTYEQYF. CDR3 in DNA: TGTGCCAGCAGCTTGGGCGGCACCTACGAGCAGTACTTC. The full variable domain, with the rest looked up from reference TRBV7-2 and TRBJ2-7, is GAGVSQSPSNKVTEKGKDVELRCDPISGHTALYWYRQSLGQGLEFLIYFQGNSAPDKSGLPSDRFSAERTGGSVSTLTIQRTQQEDSAVYLCASSLGGTYEQYFGPGTRLTVT.

This clone occurred a few times. V and J are TRBV7-8 and TRBJ2-7, with D unresolved. Trimming removed 1 base at V and 3 bases at J, with 4 bases between. Germline values: CDR1 SGHVS, CDR2 FQNEAQ. The CDR3 is 12 residues long. CDR3 sequence (DNA): TGTGCCAGCAGCTTAGGGGTCTACGAGCAGTACTTC. This gives the protein CASSLGVYEQYF.

The V and J genes are TRBV6-6 and TRBJ2-7; tentative D call: TRBD2 (6 bases). Trimming pared 6 bases from V and 2 bases from J, leaving 11 bases between. Germline assignment: CDR1 MNHNY and CDR2 SVGAGI (reference sequence). The CDR3 totals 13 residues. CDR3 nucleotides: TGTGCCAGCAGCGCTAGCGATACCTACGAGCAGTACTTC. Residues: CASSASDTYEQYF.

The chain uses TRBV14 and TRBJ2-5; 7 bases line up with TRBD2. V shed 4 bases and J 4 bases; nucleotides not matched to a gene: 6. Germline V CDR1 and CDR2: SGHDN, FVKESK. This CDR3 is built from 14 residues. The CDR3 loop is CASSLRAGVETQYF. The CDR3 nucleotides are TGTGCCAGCAGCCTTCGGGCGGGGGTAGAGACCCAGTACTTC. The complete variable domain, with remaining parts taken from reference TRBV14 and TRBJ2-5, reads EAGVTQFPSHSVIEKGQTVTLRCDPISGHDNLYWYRRVMGKEIKFLLHFVKESKQDESGMPNNRFLAERTGGTYSTLKVQPAELEDSGVYFCASSLRAGVETQYFGPGTRLLVL.

V is TRBV4-1 and J is TRBJ2-1; D not certain. Germline loops: CDR1 MGHRA, CDR2 YSYEKL. Trimming stripped 3 bases from V and 7 bases from J, with 7 bases between. The CDR3 has 12 amino acids. The CDR3 is CASSHTGNEQFF. CDR3 in DNA: TGCGCCAGCAGCCATACCGGGAATGAGCAGTTCTTC.

The V gene is TRBV27, the J gene TRBJ2-5; D may be TRBD1 or TRBD2 (5 bases each). Trimming stripped 0 bases from V and 2 bases from J, with 13 bases between. Per the germline V gene, CDR1 is MNHEY and CDR2 is SMNVEV (reference sequence). This CDR3 has 16 residues. CDR3 residues: CASSLSPGTAQETQYF. Written as DNA, the CDR3 is TGTGCCAGCAGTTTATCGCCCGGGACGGCGCAAGAGACCCAGTACTTC.